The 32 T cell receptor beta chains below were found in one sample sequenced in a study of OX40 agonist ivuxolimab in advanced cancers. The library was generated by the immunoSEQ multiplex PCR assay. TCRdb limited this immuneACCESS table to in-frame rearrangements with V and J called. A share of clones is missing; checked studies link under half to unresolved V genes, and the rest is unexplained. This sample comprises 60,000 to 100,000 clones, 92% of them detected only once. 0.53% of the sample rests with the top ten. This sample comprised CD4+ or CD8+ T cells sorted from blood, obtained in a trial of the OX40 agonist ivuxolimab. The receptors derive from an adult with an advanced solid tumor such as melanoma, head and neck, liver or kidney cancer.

The CDR3 region has the DNA TGTGCCAGCAGCTTAGGCCCGTCAAGGGCCCTGACAGGAGAGACCCAGTACTTC. Its translation: CASSLGPSRALTGETQYF. This sequence joins TRBV5-4 and TRBJ2-5; TRBD1 might be the D (6 bases). V gave up 2 bases and J gave up 4 bases, with 24 bases separating them. Germline CDR1 SGHNT, CDR2 YYREEE (reference sequence). The CDR3 is made up of 18 amino acids.

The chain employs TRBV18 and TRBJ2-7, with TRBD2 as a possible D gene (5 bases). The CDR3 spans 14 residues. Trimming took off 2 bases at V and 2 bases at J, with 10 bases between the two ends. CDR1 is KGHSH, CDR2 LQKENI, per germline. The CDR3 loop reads CASSPERDTYEQYF. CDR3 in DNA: TGTGCCAGCTCACCAGAACGGGATACCTACGAGCAGTACTTC.

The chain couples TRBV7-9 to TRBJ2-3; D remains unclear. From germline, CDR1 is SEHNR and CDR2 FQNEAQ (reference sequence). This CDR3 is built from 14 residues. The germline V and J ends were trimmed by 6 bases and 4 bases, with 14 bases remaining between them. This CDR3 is CASSLPESADTQYF. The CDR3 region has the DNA TGTGCCAGCAGTCTCCCAGAATCCGCAGATACGCAGTATTTT.

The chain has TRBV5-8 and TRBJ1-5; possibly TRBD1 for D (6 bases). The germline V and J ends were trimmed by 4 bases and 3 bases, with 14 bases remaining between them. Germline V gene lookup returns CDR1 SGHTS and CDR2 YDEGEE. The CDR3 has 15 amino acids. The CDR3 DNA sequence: TGTGCCAGCAGCCGATTCAGGGGAAACAATCAGCCCCAGCATTTT. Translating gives CASSRFRGNNQPQHF.

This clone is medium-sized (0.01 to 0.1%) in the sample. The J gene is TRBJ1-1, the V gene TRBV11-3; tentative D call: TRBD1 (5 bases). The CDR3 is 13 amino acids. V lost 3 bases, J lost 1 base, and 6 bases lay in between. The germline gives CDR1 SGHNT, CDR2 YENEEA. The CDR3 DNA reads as TGTGCCAGCAGCTTCGGGGGGAACACTGAAGCTTTCTTT. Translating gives CASSFGGNTEAFF.

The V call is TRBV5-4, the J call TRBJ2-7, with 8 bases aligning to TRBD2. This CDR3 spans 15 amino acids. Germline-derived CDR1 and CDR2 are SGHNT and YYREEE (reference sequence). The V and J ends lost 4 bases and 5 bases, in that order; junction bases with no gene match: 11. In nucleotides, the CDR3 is TGTGCCAGCAGCCCGATGGGGACTAGTTTCCACGAGCAGTACTTC. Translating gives CASSPMGTSFHEQYF.

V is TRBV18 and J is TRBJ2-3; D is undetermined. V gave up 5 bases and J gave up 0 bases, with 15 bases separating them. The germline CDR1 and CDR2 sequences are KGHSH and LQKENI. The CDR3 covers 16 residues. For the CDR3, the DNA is TGTGCCAGCTCAGGACCTCTGGCCCCTAGCACAGATACGCAGTATTTT. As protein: CASSGPLAPSTDTQYF.

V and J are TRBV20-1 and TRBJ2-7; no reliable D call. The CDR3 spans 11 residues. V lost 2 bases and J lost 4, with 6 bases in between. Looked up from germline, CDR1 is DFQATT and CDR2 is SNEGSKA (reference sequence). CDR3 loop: CSARYTYEQYF. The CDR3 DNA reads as TGCAGTGCTAGATATACGTACGAGCAGTACTTC.

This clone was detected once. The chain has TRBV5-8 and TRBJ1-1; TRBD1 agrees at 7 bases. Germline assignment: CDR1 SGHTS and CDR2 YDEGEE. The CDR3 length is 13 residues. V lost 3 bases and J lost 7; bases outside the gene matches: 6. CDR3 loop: CASSWEGQLEAFF. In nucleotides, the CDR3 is TGTGCCAGCAGCTGGGAGGGACAGCTTGAAGCTTTCTTT.

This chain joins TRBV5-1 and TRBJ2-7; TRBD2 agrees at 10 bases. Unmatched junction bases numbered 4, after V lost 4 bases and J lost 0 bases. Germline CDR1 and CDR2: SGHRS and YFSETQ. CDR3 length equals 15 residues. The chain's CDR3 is CASSMVAGGSYEQYF. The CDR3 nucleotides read TGCGCCAGCAGCATGGTAGCGGGAGGCTCCTACGAGCAGTACTTC.

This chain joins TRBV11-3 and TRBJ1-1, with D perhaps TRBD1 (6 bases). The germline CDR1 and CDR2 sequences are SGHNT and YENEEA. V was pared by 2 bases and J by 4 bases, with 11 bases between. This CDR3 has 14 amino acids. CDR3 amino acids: CASSLLGGATEAFF. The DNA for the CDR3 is TGTGCCAGCAGCTTACTAGGGGGGGCCACTGAAGCTTTCTTT.

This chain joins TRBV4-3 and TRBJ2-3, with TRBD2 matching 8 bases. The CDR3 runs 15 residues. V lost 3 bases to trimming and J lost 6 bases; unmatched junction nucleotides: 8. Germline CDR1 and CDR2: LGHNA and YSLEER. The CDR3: CASSQSGGLRDTQYF. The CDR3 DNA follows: TGCGCCAGCAGCCAGAGCGGGGGTCTAAGGGATACGCAGTATTTT.

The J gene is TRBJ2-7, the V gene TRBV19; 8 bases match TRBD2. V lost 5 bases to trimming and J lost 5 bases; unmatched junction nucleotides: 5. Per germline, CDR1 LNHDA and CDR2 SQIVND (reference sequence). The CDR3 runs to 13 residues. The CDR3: CASSLRGGHEQYF. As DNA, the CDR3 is TGTGCCAGTAGTCTTCGGGGGGGCCACGAGCAGTACTTC.

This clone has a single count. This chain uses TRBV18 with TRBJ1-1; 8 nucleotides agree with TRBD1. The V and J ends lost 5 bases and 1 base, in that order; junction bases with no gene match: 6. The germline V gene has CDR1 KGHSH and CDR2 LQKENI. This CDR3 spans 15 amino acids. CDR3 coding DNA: TGTGCCAGCTCAGCCCGAACAGGGGGGAACACTGAAGCTTTCTTT. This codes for CASSARTGGNTEAFF.

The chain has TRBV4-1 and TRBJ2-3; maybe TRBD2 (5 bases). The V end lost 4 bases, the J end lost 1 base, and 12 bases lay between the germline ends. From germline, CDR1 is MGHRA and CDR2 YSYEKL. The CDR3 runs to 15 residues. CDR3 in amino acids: CASSRGLPGTDTQYF. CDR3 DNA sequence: TGCGCCAGCAGCCGAGGGTTACCCGGCACAGATACGCAGTATTTT.

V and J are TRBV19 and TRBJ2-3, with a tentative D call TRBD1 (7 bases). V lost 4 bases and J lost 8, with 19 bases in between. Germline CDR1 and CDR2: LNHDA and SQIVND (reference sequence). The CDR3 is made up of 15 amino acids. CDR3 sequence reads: CASSTGGQYAGTQYF. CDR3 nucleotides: TGTGCCAGTAGTACCGGGGGACAGTACGCGGGTACGCAGTATTTT. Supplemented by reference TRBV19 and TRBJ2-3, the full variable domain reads DGGITQSPKYLFRKEGQNVTLSCEQNLNHDAMYWYRQDPGQGLRLIYYSQIVNDFQKGDIAEGYSVSREKKESFPLTVTSAQKNPTAFYLCASSTGGQYAGTQYFGPGTRLTVL.

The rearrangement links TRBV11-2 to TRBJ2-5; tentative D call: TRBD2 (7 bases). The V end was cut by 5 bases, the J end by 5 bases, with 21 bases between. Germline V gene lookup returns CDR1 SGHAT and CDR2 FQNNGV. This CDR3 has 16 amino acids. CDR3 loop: CASSKRGEGRLETQYF. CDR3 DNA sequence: TGTGCCAGCAGCAAGAGGGGGGAGGGCCGGTTGGAGACCCAGTACTTC.

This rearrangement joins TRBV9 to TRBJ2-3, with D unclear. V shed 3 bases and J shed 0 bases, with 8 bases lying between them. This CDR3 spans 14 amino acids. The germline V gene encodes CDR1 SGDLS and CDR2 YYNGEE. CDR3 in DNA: TGTGCCAGCAGCGCCAGACCTAGCACAGATACGCAGTATTTT. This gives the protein CASSARPSTDTQYF.

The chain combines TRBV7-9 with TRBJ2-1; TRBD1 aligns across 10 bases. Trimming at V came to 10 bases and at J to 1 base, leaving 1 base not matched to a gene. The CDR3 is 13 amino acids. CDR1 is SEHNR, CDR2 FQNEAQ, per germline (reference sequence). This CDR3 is CAMGQGSYNEQFF. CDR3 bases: TGTGCCATGGGACAGGGGTCCTACAATGAGCAGTTCTTC.

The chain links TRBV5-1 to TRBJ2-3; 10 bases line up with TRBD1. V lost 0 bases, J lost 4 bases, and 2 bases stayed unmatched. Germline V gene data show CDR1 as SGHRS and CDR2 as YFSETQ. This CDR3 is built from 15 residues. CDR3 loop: CASSLAGTGADTQYF. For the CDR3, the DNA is TGCGCCAGCAGCTTGGCCGGGACAGGGGCAGATACGCAGTATTTT.

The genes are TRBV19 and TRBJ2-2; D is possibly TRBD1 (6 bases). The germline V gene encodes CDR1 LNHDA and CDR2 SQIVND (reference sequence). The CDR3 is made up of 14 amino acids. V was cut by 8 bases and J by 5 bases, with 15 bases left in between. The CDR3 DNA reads TGTGCCAGTCACAATCTCAGGGGTACCGGGGAGCTGTTTTTT. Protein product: CASHNLRGTGELFF.

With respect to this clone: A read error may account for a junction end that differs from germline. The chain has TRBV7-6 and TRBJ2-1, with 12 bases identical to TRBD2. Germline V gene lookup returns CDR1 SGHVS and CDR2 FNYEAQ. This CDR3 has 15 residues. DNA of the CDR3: TGTGCCAGCAGCCTAGCGGGAGGGCCTCCCAATGAGCAGTTCTTC. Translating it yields CASSLAGGPPNEQFF.

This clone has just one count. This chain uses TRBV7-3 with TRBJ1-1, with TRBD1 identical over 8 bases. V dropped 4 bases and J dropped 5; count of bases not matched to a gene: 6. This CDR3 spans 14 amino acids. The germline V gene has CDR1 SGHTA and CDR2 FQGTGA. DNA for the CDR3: TGTGCCAGCAGCTCAACAGGGGGGATAACTGAAGCTTTCTTT. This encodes CASSSTGGITEAFF.

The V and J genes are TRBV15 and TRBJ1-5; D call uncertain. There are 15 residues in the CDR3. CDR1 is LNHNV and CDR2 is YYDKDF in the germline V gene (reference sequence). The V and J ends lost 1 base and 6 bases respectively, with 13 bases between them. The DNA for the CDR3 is TGTGCCACCAGCAGAGGGAAGGCCGACGGTCAGCCCCAGCATTTT. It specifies CATSRGKADGQPQHF. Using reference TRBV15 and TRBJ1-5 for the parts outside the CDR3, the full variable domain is DAMVIQNPRYQVTQFGKPVTLSCSQTLNHNVMYWYQQKSSQAPKLLFHYYDKDFNNEADTPDNFQSRRPNTSFCFLDIRSPGLGDTAMYLCATSRGKADGQPQHFGDGTRLSIL.

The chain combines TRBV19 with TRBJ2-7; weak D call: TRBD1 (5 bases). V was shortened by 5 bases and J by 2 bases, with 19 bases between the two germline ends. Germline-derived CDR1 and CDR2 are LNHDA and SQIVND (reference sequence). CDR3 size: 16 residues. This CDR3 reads CASSPTVGHPTYEQYF. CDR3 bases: TGTGCCAGTAGTCCGACGGTAGGACACCCGACCTACGAGCAGTACTTC.

The CDR3 sequence: CSAIGQQYTF. DNA for the CDR3: TGCAGTGCTATTGGGCAGCAGTACACCTTC. This rearrangement joins TRBV20-1 to TRBJ1-2; D unclear. Per the germline V gene, CDR1 is DFQATT and CDR2 is SNEGSKA (reference sequence). This CDR3 has 10 amino acids. Trimming pared 4 bases from V and 11 bases from J, leaving 11 bases between.

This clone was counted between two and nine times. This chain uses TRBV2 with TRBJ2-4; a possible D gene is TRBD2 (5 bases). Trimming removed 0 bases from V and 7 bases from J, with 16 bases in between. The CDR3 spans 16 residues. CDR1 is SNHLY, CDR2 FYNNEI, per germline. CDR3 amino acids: CASSEALPGMMNIQYF. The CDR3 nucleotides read TGTGCCAGCAGTGAAGCGCTTCCGGGGATGATGAACATTCAGTACTTC. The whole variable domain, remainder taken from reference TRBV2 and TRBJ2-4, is EPEVTQTPSHQVTQMGQEVILRCVPISNHLYFYWYRQILGQKVEFLVSFYNNEISEKSEIFDDQFSVERPDGSNFTLKIRSTKLEDSAMYFCASSEALPGMMNIQYFGAGTRLSVL.

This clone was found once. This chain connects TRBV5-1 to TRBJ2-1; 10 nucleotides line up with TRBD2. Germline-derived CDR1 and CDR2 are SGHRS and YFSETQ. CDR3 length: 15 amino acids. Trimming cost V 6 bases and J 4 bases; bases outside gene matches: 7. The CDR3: CASTFSGRTYNEQFF. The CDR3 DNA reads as TGCGCCAGCACCTTTAGCGGGAGGACTTACAATGAGCAGTTCTTC.

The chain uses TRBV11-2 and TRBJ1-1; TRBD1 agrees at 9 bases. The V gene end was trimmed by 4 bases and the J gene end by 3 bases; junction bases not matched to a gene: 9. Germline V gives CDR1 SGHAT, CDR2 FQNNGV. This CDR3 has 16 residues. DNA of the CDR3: TGTGCCAGCAGCTCGAGACAGGGGGAAAGGTACACTGAAGCTTTCTTT. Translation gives CASSSRQGERYTEAFF.

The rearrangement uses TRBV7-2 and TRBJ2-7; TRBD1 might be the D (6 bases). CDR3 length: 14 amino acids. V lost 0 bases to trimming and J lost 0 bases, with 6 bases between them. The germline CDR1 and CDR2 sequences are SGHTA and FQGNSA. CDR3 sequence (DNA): TGTGCCAGCAGCTTAGCGGGACACTCCTACGAGCAGTACTTC. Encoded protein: CASSLAGHSYEQYF. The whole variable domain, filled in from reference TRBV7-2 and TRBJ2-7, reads GAGVSQSPSNKVTEKGKDVELRCDPISGHTALYWYRQSLGQGLEFLIYFQGNSAPDKSGLPSDRFSAERTGGSVSTLTIQRTQQEDSAVYLCASSLAGHSYEQYFGPGTRLTVT.

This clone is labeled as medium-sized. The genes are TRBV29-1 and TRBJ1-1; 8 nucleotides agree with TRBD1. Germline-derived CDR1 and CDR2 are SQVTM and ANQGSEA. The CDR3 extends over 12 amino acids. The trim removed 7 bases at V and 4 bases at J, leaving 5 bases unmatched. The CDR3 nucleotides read TGCAGCGCTGGACAGGGTTCCACTGAAGCTTTCTTT. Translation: CSAGQGSTEAFF.

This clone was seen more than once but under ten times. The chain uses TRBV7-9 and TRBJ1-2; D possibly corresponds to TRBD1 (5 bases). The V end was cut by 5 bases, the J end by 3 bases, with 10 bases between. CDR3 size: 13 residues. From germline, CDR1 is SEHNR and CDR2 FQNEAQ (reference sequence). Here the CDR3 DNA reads TGTGCCAGCAGCCAACGACAGCACTATGGCTACACCTTC. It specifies CASSQRQHYGYTF.